A single sample gave rise to the 5 T cell receptor beta chains below, sequenced in a study of Graves' ophthalmopathy and Graves' hyperthyroidism (dated by TCRdb to between 2017 and 2018). Sequenced on an Illumina HiSeq 2000. For repertoire sequencing, TCR beta CDR3 regions were amplified from RNA transcripts. The first round was an RT-PCR using HTBI primers with the Qiagen OneStep RT-PCR kit, and this first round was followed by a second-round multiplex PCR, then size selection and purification. TCRdb's own reprocessing of the public reads used fastp at Q25 and MiXCR and kept productive beta chains. CDR3 protein duplicates are merged, each entry listing the most common genes and DNA. Here the sample has some 1.1 million distinct CDR3 sequences; 35% to 40% occur a single time. Roughly 11% of the sample is held by the ten biggest clonotypes. Sequenced material: peripheral blood or thyroid tissue (not recorded which). The receptors come from an adult man with Graves' hyperthyroidism.

The V and J genes are TRBV29-1 and TRBJ2-5; D is uncertain. Trimming took 5 bases from V and 7 from J, leaving 5 bases between them. The germline V gene has CDR1 SQVTM and CDR2 ANQGSEA. This CDR3 contains 9 residues. The CDR3 coding sequence is TGCAGCGTTATGGGGACCCAGTACTTC. As protein: CSVMGTQYF.

This clonotype was seen more than once but under ten times. J is TRBJ1-4 and V is TRBV4-3; the D gene is possibly TRBD1 (5 bases). V lost 0 bases and J 0 bases, leaving 8 bases between the germline ends. Germline V gene lookup returns CDR1 LGHNA and CDR2 YSLEER. The CDR3 loop spans 16 amino acids. In nucleotides, the CDR3 is TGCGCCAGCAGCCAAGATGCGGGGGCAACTAATGAAAAACTGTTTTTT. This encodes CASSQDAGATNEKLFF.

The CDR3, as DNA: TGTGCCAGCAGCCCATACACTAGAGGAACCGGGGAGCTGTTTTTT. Translation gives CASSPYTRGTGELFF. V gene TRBV14 combines with J gene TRBJ2-2; perhaps TRBD2 as D (5 bases). There are 15 residues in the CDR3. With 4 bases removed from V and 5 bases from J, the gap between germline ends came to 14 bases. Germline assignment: CDR1 SGHDN and CDR2 FVKESK.

V and J are TRBV19 and TRBJ1-2; TRBD1 might be the D (6 bases). V was trimmed by 3 bases and J by 7 bases, leaving 9 bases between them. Germline loops: CDR1 LNHDA, CDR2 SQIVND (reference sequence). There are 12 residues in the CDR3. The CDR3 DNA sequence: TGTGCCAGTAGTATTGGACAGTCTGGCTACACCTTC. Translated, it gives CASSIGQSGYTF.

In this sample, this clonotype turned up many times. This sequence joins TRBV20-1 and TRBJ1-4; D ambiguous. CDR1 and CDR2 from the germline V gene are DFQATT and SNEGSKA (reference sequence). V was clipped by 4 bases and J by 0 bases, with 6 bases between them. CDR3 length equals 13 residues. The CDR3 coding sequence is TGCAGTGCTAAGGTTGCAACTAATGAAAAACTGTTTTTT. Translating it yields CSAKVATNEKLFF.